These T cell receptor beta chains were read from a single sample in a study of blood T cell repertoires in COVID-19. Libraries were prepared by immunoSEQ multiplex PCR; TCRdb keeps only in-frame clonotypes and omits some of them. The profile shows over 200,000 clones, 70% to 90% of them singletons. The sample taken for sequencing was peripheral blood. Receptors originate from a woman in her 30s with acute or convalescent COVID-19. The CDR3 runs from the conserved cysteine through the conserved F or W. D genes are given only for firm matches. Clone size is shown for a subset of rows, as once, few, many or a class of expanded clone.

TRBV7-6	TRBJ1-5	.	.	TGTGCCAGCAGCGGCGCGGTGCGTGGTCAGCCCCAGCATTTT	CASSGAVRGQPQHF
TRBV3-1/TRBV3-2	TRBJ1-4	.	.	TGTGCCAGCAGCCAGTACGACAGGTTAAATGAAAAACTGTTTTTT	CASSQYDRLNEKLFF
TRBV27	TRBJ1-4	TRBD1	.	TGTGCCAGCAGCTGGACAGGGAAAGAAAAACTGTTTTTT	CASSWTGKEKLFF
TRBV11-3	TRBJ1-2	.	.	TGTGCCAGCAGCTTAGGGGGGCCAGGGGCGGATGGCTACACCTTC	CASSLGGPGADGYTF
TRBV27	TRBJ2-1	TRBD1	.	TGTGCCAGCAAGACAGGGGGGGATGAGCAGTTCTTC	CASKTGGDEQFF
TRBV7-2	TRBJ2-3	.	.	TGTGCCAGCAGCTTACGGAGCGGAGGAAATACGCAGTATTTT	CASSLRSGGNTQYF
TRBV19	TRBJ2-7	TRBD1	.	TGTGCCAGTAGTAGCGGGACAGGTCTCTACGAGCAGTACTTC	CASSSGTGLYEQYF
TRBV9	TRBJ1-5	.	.	TGTGCCAGCAGCGTAGCTCCAGGACTTAGCAATCAGCCCCAGCATTTT	CASSVAPGLSNQPQHF
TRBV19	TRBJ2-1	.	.	TGTGCCAGTAGTATAATCCCAGCGCCCTACAATGAGCAGTTCTTC	CASSIIPAPYNEQFF
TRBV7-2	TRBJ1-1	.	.	TGTGCCAGCAGCCGCCTCCCAGGTGGTAACACTGAAGCTTTCTTT	CASSRLPGGNTEAFF
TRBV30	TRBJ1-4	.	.	TGTGCCTGGAGTGTGCTCTCGGCTAATGAAAAACTGTTTTTT	CAWSVLSANEKLFF
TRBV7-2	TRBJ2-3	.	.	TGTGCCAGCAGCTTAGGACAGACAGATACGCAGTATTTT	CASSLGQTDTQYF
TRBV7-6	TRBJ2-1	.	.	TGTGCCAGCAGCTTAGTGCTAGGTAGGCCACTCGGCAATGAGCAGTTCTTC	CASSLVLGRPLGNEQFF
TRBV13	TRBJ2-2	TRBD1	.	TGTGCCAGCAGCTTAGAAACAGGGGGATCCAAAAACACCGGGGAGCTGTTTTTT	CASSLETGGSKNTGELFF
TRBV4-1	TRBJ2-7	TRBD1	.	TGCGCCAGCAGCCAAGTTCCGGGACAGGGGTACGAGCAGTACTTC	CASSQVPGQGYEQYF
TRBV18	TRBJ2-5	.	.	TGTGCCAGCTCACCACCCTATGAGACCCAGTACTTC	CASSPPYETQYF
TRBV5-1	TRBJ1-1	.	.	TGCGCCAGCAGCTTGGCGGACTTTCGTGAAGCTTTCTTT	CASSLADFREAFF
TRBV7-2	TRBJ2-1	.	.	TGTGCCAGCAGCATCGGTCGGGACTGGTCCTACAATGAGCAGTTCTTC	CASSIGRDWSYNEQFF
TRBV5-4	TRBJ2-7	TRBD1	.	TGTGCCAGCAGCTTGGGACAGGGGGCACGGAGTAGAGAGCAGTACTTC	CASSLGQGARSREQYF
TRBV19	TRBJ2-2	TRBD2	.	TGTGCCAGTAAGGGGCGTAGCGGGAGCAGCACCGGGGAGCTGTTTTTT	CASKGRSGSSTGELFF
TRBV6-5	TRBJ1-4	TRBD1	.	TGTGCCAGCTCGTCGGGGACAGTTGGGGAAAAACTGTTTTTT	CASSSGTVGEKLFF
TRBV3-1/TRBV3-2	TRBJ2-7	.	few	TGTGCCAGCAGCCTCGGACTCCTGAGCTCCTACGAGCAGTACTTC	CASSLGLLSSYEQYF
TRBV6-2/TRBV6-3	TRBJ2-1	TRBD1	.	TGTGCCAGCAGTTACTCGGGGACAGTAACCTACAATGAGCAGTTCTTC	CASSYSGTVTYNEQFF
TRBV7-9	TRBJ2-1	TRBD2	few	TGTGCCAGCAGCGGATTAGAGGCTAGCGGGTCCTACAATGAGCAGTTCTTC	CASSGLEASGSYNEQFF
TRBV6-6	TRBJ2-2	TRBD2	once	TGTGCCAGCAGGAGACCGGGACTAGCGGGAGTGAGGGAGCTGTTTTTT	CASRRPGLAGVRELFF
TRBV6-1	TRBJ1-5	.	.	TGTGCCAGCAGTGACAACTTTAATAGCAATCAGCCCCAGCATTTT	CASSDNFNSNQPQHF
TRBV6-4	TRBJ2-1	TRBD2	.	TGTGCCAGCAGGGAACTAGCGGGAGTAGGGGGTGAGCAGTTCTTC	CASRELAGVGGEQFF
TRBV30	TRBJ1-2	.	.	TGTGCCTGGAGTGTACGCGGGCATGGCTACACCTTC	CAWSVRGHGYTF
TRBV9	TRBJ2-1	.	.	TGTGCCAGCAGCGTAGCGATGACTGCCGCCAATGAGCAGTTCTTC	CASSVAMTAANEQFF
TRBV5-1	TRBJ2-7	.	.	TGCGCCAGCAGCTTGGTTACGGGGTACGAGCAGTACTTC	CASSLVTGYEQYF